Below, 21 T cell receptor beta chains from the same sample are listed, as sequenced in a study of T-cell reconstitution after alpha-beta-depleted transplantation in children. Researchers prepared the TCRbeta library using unique molecular identifiers, the study reports. TCRdb recomputed calls from the PCR reads with MiXCR, one row per CDR3 protein. The table records more than 200,000 distinct CDR3 sequences, 7.5% to 9.5% of them present only once. The sample in question was PBMCs, mostly from graft donor cells, obtained 360 days after TCRalphabeta/CD19-depleted stem cell transplant. Source of these receptors: a male patient under 10 years old who had a stem cell transplant for acute myeloid leukemia, so the T cells may come from the graft donor.

This clonotype was counted a few times. This chain joins TRBV18 and TRBJ2-3; D is perhaps TRBD1 or TRBD2 (6 bases each). Trimming took off 3 bases at V and 0 bases at J, with 13 bases between the two ends. CDR1 is KGHSH and CDR2 is LQKENI in the germline V gene. The CDR3 is made up of 16 amino acids. The CDR3 here is CASSPTTGRSTDTQYF. The CDR3 DNA is TGTGCCAGCTCACCTACTACAGGGAGGAGCACAGATACGCAGTATTTT.

This clonotype was counted a few times. The V gene is TRBV12-3 or TRBV12-4, the J gene TRBJ1-4; maybe TRBD1 (5 bases). Trimming cost V 5 bases and J 4 bases, with 20 bases left between them. The CDR3 spans 17 residues. CDR3 coding DNA: TGTGCCAGCAGTCCGACCCTTAACAGGCGTTTTAATGAAAAACTGTTTTTT. Translation: CASSPTLNRRFNEKLFF.

The sample holds many counts of this clonotype. The V gene is TRBV29-1, the J gene TRBJ2-7; either TRBD1 or TRBD2 may fit D (5 bases each). CDR3 length equals 14 residues. V lost 4 bases and J 4 bases, leaving 17 bases between the germline ends. CDR1 and CDR2 from the germline V gene are SQVTM and ANQGSEA. CDR3 residues: CSVGEGTNDYEQYF. The CDR3 region has the DNA TGCAGCGTTGGAGAAGGGACCAATGATTACGAGCAGTACTTC.

This clonotype was recorded only once. This rearrangement joins TRBV7-2 to TRBJ2-2, with D perhaps matching TRBD2 (6 bases). Germline V gives CDR1 SGHTA, CDR2 FQGNSA. Trimming stripped 1 base from V and 3 bases from J, with 12 bases between. The CDR3 consists of 16 residues. This CDR3 is CASSLEGSGYTGELFF. The CDR3 nucleotides read TGTGCCAGCAGCTTAGAAGGTAGCGGTTACACCGGGGAGCTGTTTTTT. The entire variable domain, with the rest obtained from reference TRBV7-2 and TRBJ2-2, is as follows: GAGVSQSPSNKVTEKGKDVELRCDPISGHTALYWYRQSLGQGLEFLIYFQGNSAPDKSGLPSDRFSAERTGGSVSTLTIQRTQQEDSAVYLCASSLEGSGYTGELFFGEGSRLTVL.

This chain joins TRBV3-1 and TRBJ1-1; D gene ambiguous. The CDR3 extends over 12 amino acids. CDR1 and CDR2 from the germline V gene are LGHDT and YNNKEL (reference sequence). V dropped 1 base and J dropped 6 bases, with 6 bases sitting between them. CDR3 nucleotide sequence: TGTGCCAGCAGCCAAGGGGGATCTGAAGCTTTCTTT. This encodes CASSQGGSEAFF.

The genes are TRBV9 and TRBJ2-7, with TRBD1 identical over 8 bases. CDR1 SGDLS and CDR2 YYNGEE come from the germline V gene. The V segment lost 3 bases and the J segment 7 bases; nucleotides outside the gene matches: 12. The CDR3 sequence is 15 residues long. The CDR3 DNA reads TGTGCCAGCAGCGCCGATCCTCGACAGGGGCGGGAGCAGTACTTC. It yields the protein CASSADPRQGREQYF.

This clonotype appeared a few times. The rearrangement uses TRBV25-1 and TRBJ2-5; D is ambiguous. V was shortened by 6 bases and J by 4 bases, with 6 bases between the two germline ends. CDR1 MGHDK and CDR2 SYGVNS come from the germline V gene. This CDR3 is 11 amino acids long. The CDR3 loop reads CASRTLETQYF. CDR3 in DNA: TGTGCCAGCAGGACCCTAGAGACCCAGTACTTC.

There are a few counts of this clonotype. The CDR3 protein is CAIKAGATTDTQYF. CDR3 sequence (DNA): TGTGCCATCAAGGCAGGGGCTACCACAGATACGCAGTATTTT. V usage is TRBV10-3 and J usage is TRBJ2-3, with a weak D call TRBD1 (6 bases). Germline CDR1 and CDR2: ENHRY and SYGVKD. V lost 7 bases, J lost 2 bases, and 13 bases lay in between. The CDR3 extends over 14 amino acids.

The rearrangement uses TRBV15 and TRBJ2-5, with D unclear. Germline V gives CDR1 LNHNV, CDR2 YYDKDF (reference sequence). The germline V and J ends were trimmed by 2 bases and 4 bases, with 11 bases remaining between them. This CDR3 region has 14 residues. CDR3 nucleotides: TGTGCCACCAGCAGAAACTCCGGACGAGAGACCCAGTACTTC. Translated: CATSRNSGRETQYF.

This clonotype was detected a few times. The rearrangement links TRBV12-3 or TRBV12-4 to TRBJ1-3; D possibly corresponds to TRBD1 (5 bases). The CDR3 sequence is 13 residues long. The V gene lost 7 bases and the J gene lost 4 bases, with 11 bases spanning the gap. The CDR3 loop is CASIRDSGNTIYF. Written as DNA, the CDR3 is TGTGCCAGCATCAGGGATTCAGGAAACACCATATATTTT.

This clonotype was counted ten times or more. The chain employs TRBV7-6 and TRBJ2-3; possibly TRBD1 for D (5 bases). V lost 5 bases to trimming and J lost 0 bases, with 9 bases between them. The germline V gene encodes CDR1 SGHVS and CDR2 FNYEAQ. This CDR3 comprises 14 residues. DNA of the CDR3: TGTGCCAGCAGCGGGGCAGTAAGCACAGATACGCAGTATTTT. Protein product: CASSGAVSTDTQYF. The full variable domain, completed using reference TRBV7-6 and TRBJ2-3, is GAGVSQSPRYKVTKRGQDVALRCDPISGHVSLYWYRQALGQGPEFLTYFNYEAQQDKSGLPNDRFSAERPEGSISTLTIQRTEQRDSAMYRCASSGAVSTDTQYFGPGTRLTVL.

The chain joins TRBV9 to TRBJ1-5; D is ambiguous. The CDR3 contains 13 residues. CDR1 is SGDLS and CDR2 is YYNGEE in the germline V gene. Trimming pared 0 bases from V and 7 bases from J, leaving 8 bases between. This CDR3 is CASSVGEGQPQHF. For the CDR3, the DNA is TGTGCCAGCAGCGTAGGAGAGGGACAGCCCCAGCATTTT.

CDR3 region: CASSSLAGTYNEQFF. DNA of the CDR3: TGTGCCAGCAGCTCCTTAGCGGGAACCTACAATGAGCAGTTCTTC. The chain carries TRBV5-6 and TRBJ2-1; 8 bases fit TRBD2. This CDR3 is 15 amino acids long. The germline V gene has CDR1 SGHDT and CDR2 YYEEEE. The junction had 4 bases not matched to a gene; V was cut back by 3 bases and J by 2 bases.

This clonotype was detected ten times or more. The rearrangement links TRBV5-1 to TRBJ2-3; 7 bases fit TRBD1. The germline V gene encodes CDR1 SGHRS and CDR2 YFSETQ. The CDR3 totals 14 residues. After removal of 4 bases from V and 2 bases from J, the junction contained 4 bases not matched to a gene. The CDR3 protein is CASSQGQSTDTQYF. The CDR3 DNA is TGCGCCAGCAGCCAGGGACAGTCCACAGATACGCAGTATTTT.

This clonotype was counted ten times or more. The V and J genes are TRBV3-1 and TRBJ2-5, with 7 bases identical to TRBD1. This CDR3 comprises 15 residues. The trim removed 1 base at V and 1 base at J, leaving 3 bases unmatched. The germline V gene has CDR1 LGHDT and CDR2 YNNKEL (reference sequence). DNA of the CDR3: TGTGCCAGCAGCCAAGCTTGGGACAGCCAAGAGACCCAGTACTTC. Its protein product is CASSQAWDSQETQYF.

Many counts were recorded for this clonotype. This rearrangement joins TRBV15 to TRBJ2-5; 7 nucleotides agree with TRBD1. Germline V lookup: CDR1 LNHNV, CDR2 YYDKDF (reference sequence). The CDR3 has 16 residues. V was pared by 3 bases and J by 3 bases, with 10 bases of the junction left unmatched. CDR3 DNA sequence: TGTGCCACCAGCAGCAAAATCCGGGACAGTAAAGAGACCCAGTACTTC. This translates into CATSSKIRDSKETQYF.

The chain joins TRBV5-1 to TRBJ2-5; 7 bases line up with TRBD1. Losses at the gene ends were 3 bases for V and 5 bases for J; bases not matched to a gene: 7. Germline V gene lookup returns CDR1 SGHRS and CDR2 YFSETQ. There are 14 residues in the CDR3. CDR3 sequence reads: CASSSNPTGETQYF. DNA for the CDR3: TGCGCCAGCAGCTCCAATCCGACAGGGGAGACCCAGTACTTC. Full variable domain (missing parts from reference TRBV5-1 and TRBJ2-5): KAGVTQTPRYLIKTRGQQVTLSCSPISGHRSVSWYQQTPGQGLQFLFEYFSETQRNKGNFPGRFSGRQFSNSRSEMNVSTLELGDSALYLCASSSNPTGETQYFGPGTRLLVL.

The table lists this clonotype with many counts. V gene TRBV10-3 combines with J gene TRBJ2-3, with TRBD2 as a possible D gene (7 bases). V was shortened by 8 bases and J by 2 bases, with 20 bases between the two germline ends. Germline V gives CDR1 ENHRY, CDR2 SYGVKD. This CDR3 is 16 amino acids long. The CDR3, as DNA: TGTGCCATCCGGGGGGCACAGGGAAATCCCACAGATACGCAGTATTTT. It translates to CAIRGAQGNPTDTQYF.

This clonotype appeared many times. The genes are TRBV7-2 and TRBJ2-5; 10 nucleotides match TRBD1. Germline V gene data show CDR1 as SGHTA and CDR2 as FQGNSA. With V trimmed by 3 bases and J by 1 base, 8 bases remained unmatched. This CDR3 is 17 amino acids long. The CDR3 loop is CASSFLFRDRGQETQYF. In nucleotides, the CDR3 is TGTGCCAGCAGCTTCCTCTTCCGGGACAGGGGCCAAGAGACCCAGTACTTC.

This clonotype was picked up a small number of times. The chain links TRBV4-2 to TRBJ1-5, with D perhaps matching TRBD1 (5 bases). Germline loops: CDR1 LGHNA, CDR2 YNFKEQ. There are 15 residues in the CDR3. The V and J ends lost 0 bases and 6 bases respectively, with 12 bases between them. The CDR3 sequence: CASSQDSMGVQPQHF. The CDR3 DNA reads as TGTGCCAGCAGCCAAGATTCGATGGGGGTTCAGCCCCAGCATTTT.

There are many counts of this clonotype. The CDR3 reads CASSIRISYNEQFF. The CDR3 nucleotides are TGCGCCAGCAGTATCCGGATTTCCTACAATGAGCAGTTCTTC. The V gene is TRBV5-1, the J gene TRBJ2-1, with D hard to call. The CDR3 covers 14 residues. Germline assignment: CDR1 SGHRS and CDR2 YFSETQ. The V end was cut by 5 bases, the J end by 1 base, with 10 bases between. Full variable domain (missing parts from reference TRBV5-1 and TRBJ2-1): KAGVTQTPRYLIKTRGQQVTLSCSPISGHRSVSWYQQTPGQGLQFLFEYFSETQRNKGNFPGRFSGRQFSNSRSEMNVSTLELGDSALYLCASSIRISYNEQFFGPGTRLTVL.